The rows below give T cell receptor beta chains drawn from one sample of a study of CD8 T cells in ankylosing spondylitis. TCRdb re-called the 5' RACE reads with MiXCR, one entry per CDR3 protein. In the table there are 340,000 or so distinct CDR3 sequences, about 14% of which are singletons. The sequenced material came from blood, either unsorted or a sorted T cell fraction (not recorded which). All receptors derive from a male donor with ankylosing spondylitis or in good health (not recorded which). CDR3s include the opening cysteine and the closing phenylalanine or tryptophan. The D gene is left open where the match is weak. Not all rows give a size; the values are once, few, many and, for expanded clones, a class.

>many|TRBJ1-3|TRBV4-1|.
CASSQGGFPLGGNTIYF
TGCGCCAGCAGCCAAGGGGGGTTCCCCTTGGGTGGAAACACCATATATTTT
>.|TRBJ2-7|TRBV12-3/TRBV12-4|.
CASTLSGAYEQYF
TGTGCCAGCACCTTGAGCGGAGCCTACGAGCAGTACTTC
>.|TRBJ2-1|TRBV19|.
CASIATGTKNEQFF
TGTGCCAGTATCGCAACCGGGACAAAAAATGAGCAGTTCTTC
>few|TRBJ2-7|TRBV12-3/TRBV12-4|.
CASSLSSVYEQYF
TGTGCCAGCAGTTTATCGTCAGTCTACGAGCAGTACTTC
>few|TRBJ2-1|TRBV7-9|TRBD1
CASSPLGTANEQFF
TGTGCCAGCAGCCCCCTAGGGACAGCCAATGAGCAGTTCTTC
>.|TRBJ2-6|TRBV10-2|TRBD1
CASSGGQSSGANVLTF
TGCGCCAGCAGTGGGGGACAGAGCTCTGGGGCCAACGTCCTGACTTTC
>few|TRBJ2-3|TRBV2|TRBD1
CASTRDSSTDTQYF
TGTGCCAGCACCCGGGACAGCAGCACAGATACGCAGTATTTT
>few|TRBJ2-1|TRBV11-2|TRBD2
CASSRMTSGWVTQFF
TGTGCCAGCAGCCGAATGACTAGCGGGTGGGTTACGCAGTTCTTC
>.|TRBJ2-3|TRBV24-1|TRBD2
CATSDLRRIAGLYTDTQYF
TGTGCCACCAGTGATTTGCGCCGGATAGCGGGCCTCTACACAGATACGCAGTATTTT
>.|TRBJ1-1|TRBV12-3/TRBV12-4|.
CASSLVGTSPEAFF
TGTGCCAGCAGTTTGGTAGGGACCTCCCCTGAAGCTTTCTTT
>many|TRBJ2-1|TRBV24-1|.
CAFVRVRGNEQFF
TGTGCCTTTGTCAGGGTGAGGGGCAATGAGCAGTTCTTC
>.|TRBJ2-3|TRBV5-1|.
CASSSGGQPSTDTQYF
TGCGCCAGCAGCTCCGGGGGGCAGCCTTCCACAGATACGCAGTATTTT
>.|TRBJ1-2|TRBV3-1|.
CASRRGEGNYGYTF
TGTGCCAGCAGGAGGGGAGAGGGGAACTATGGCTACACCTTC
>few|TRBJ1-1|TRBV3-1|.
CASSQRGHRNTEAFF
TGTGCCAGCAGCCAAAGGGGACACCGGAACACTGAAGCTTTCTTT
>few|TRBJ2-7|TRBV4-2|.
CASSQLPLPATYEQYF
TGTGCCAGCAGCCAACTCCCTCTGCCGGCTACCTACGAGCAGTACTTC
>.|TRBJ2-4|TRBV7-2|TRBD2
CASSPPGLDPIQYF
TGTGCCAGCAGCCCGCCGGGACTAGATCCCATTCAGTACTTC
>.|TRBJ1-1|TRBV20-1|.
CSARKGQRDTEAFF
TGCAGTGCTAGGAAAGGACAGCGGGACACTGAAGCTTTCTTT
>many|TRBJ2-7|TRBV28|TRBD2
CASSSLRWTSGVRHEQYF
TGTGCCAGCAGTTCCCTTCGTTGGACTAGCGGGGTACGCCACGAGCAGTACTTC